This entry features one T cell receptor beta chain sequence. No antigen is known for it. In building TCR beta libraries, iRepertoire HTBI primers were used together with Arm-PCR of CDR3 regions. TCRdb used MiXCR to reprocess the multiplex PCR reads, holding one entry per CDR3 protein. The sample shows about 620,000 distinct CDR3 sequences, around 15% of them seen only once. Germline CDR1 and CDR2: SGHRS and YFSETQ. V lost 4 bases and J lost 0, with 14 bases in between. This CDR3 has 16 amino acids. This specimen belongs to a study of regulatory T cells in long-lasting Graves disease. Study-wide results and caveats: Analysis covered peripheral blood alone, not thyroid tissue.

Regarding time point: newly diagnosed GD, antithyroid drugs for less than 3 months. After RNA was extracted from PBMCs, the TCR library was made from it. These data also featured in a second study, about T cells in Graves' hyperthyroidism and ophthalmopathy.

The J gene is TRBJ2-1, the V gene TRBV5-1; possible D gene TRBD2, 5 bases. The material was peripheral blood mononuclear cells (PBMCs), obtained at new diagnosis, from a patient treated with antithyroid drugs. This TCR came from a woman in her 30s with Graves disease. For the CDR3, the DNA is TGCGCCAGCAGCCCGAGGGCTGTGGGCTCCTACAATGAGCAGTTCTTC. Its protein product is CASSPRAVGSYNEQFF.